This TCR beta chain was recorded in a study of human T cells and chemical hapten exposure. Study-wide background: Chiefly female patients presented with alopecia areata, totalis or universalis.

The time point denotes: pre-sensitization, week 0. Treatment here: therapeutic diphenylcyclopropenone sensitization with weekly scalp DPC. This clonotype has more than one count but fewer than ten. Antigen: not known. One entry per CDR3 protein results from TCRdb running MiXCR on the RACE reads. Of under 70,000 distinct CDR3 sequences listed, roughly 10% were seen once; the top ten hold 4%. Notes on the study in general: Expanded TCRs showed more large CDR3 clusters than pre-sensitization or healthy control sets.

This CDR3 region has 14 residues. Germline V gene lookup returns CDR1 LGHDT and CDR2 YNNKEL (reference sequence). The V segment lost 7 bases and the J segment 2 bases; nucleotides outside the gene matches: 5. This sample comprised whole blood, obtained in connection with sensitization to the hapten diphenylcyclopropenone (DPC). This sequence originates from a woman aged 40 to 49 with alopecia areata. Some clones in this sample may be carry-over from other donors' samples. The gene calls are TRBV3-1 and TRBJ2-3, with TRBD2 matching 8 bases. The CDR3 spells CASKSGRDTDTQYF. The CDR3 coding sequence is TGTGCCAGCAAGTCCGGGAGGGACACAGATACGCAGTATTTT.